This T cell receptor beta chain was identified during a study of a mutant IDH1 vaccine in newly diagnosed glioma. Time point denoted: week 5, during vaccination. One vaccine dose held 300 ug of mutant IDH1 20-mer peptide and came with topical imiquimod. This table comes from immunoSEQ multiplex PCR, and its TCRdb copy is limited to in-frame clones, with some not included. The sample includes about 53,000 clones, around 80% of them seen just once. In the case of this clone: Antigen unknown.

The source was PBMCs, collected from a glioma patient whose treatment included an IDH1 peptide vaccine. This TCR was recovered from a woman in her fifties or sixties with glioma.

The CDR3 region has the DNA TGTGCCAGCAGTAACAGGGGATATAATTCACCCCTCCACTTT. Amino acid sequence: CASSNRGYNSPLHF. This chain joins TRBV6-5 and TRBJ1-6, with 7 bases that match TRBD1. Germline V lookup: CDR1 MNHEY, CDR2 SVGAGI. The CDR3 is 14 residues long. After removal of 5 bases from V and 4 bases from J, the junction contained 2 bases not matched to a gene.